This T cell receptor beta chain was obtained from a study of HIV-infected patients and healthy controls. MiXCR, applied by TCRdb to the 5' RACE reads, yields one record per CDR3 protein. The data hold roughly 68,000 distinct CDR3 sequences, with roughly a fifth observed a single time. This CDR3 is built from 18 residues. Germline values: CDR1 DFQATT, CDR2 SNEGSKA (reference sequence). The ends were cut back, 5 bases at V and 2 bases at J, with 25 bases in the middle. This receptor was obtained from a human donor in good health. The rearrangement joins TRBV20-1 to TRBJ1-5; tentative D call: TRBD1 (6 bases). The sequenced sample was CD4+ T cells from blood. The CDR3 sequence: CSAHRQRQGGVGNQPQHF. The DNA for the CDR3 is TGCAGTGCTCACAGACAGAGGCAAGGGGGAGTTGGCAATCAGCCCCAGCATTTT.